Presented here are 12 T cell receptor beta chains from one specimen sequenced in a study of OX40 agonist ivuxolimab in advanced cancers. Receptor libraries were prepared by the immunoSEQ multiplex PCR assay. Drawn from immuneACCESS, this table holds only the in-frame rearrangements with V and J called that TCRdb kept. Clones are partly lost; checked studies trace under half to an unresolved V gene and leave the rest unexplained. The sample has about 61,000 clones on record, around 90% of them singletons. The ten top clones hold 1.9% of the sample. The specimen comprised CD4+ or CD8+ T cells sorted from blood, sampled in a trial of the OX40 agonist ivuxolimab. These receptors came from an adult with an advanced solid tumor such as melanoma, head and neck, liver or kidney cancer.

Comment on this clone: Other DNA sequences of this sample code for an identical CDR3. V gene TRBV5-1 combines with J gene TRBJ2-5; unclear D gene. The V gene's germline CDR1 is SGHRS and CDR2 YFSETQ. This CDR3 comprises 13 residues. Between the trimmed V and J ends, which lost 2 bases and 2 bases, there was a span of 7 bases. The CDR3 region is CASSFPGQETQYF. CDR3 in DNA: TGCGCCAGCAGCTTCCCGGGTCAAGAGACCCAGTACTTC. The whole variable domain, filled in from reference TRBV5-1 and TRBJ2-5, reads KAGVTQTPRYLIKTRGQQVTLSCSPISGHRSVSWYQQTPGQGLQFLFEYFSETQRNKGNFPGRFSGRQFSNSRSEMNVSTLELGDSALYLCASSFPGQETQYFGPGTRLLVL.

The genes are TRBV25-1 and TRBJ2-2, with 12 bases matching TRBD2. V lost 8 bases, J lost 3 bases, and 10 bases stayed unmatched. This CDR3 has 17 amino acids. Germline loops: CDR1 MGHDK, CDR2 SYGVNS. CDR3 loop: CASRSSGGASDTGELFF. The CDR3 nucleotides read TGTGCCAGCCGCTCTAGCGGGGGGGCCTCTGACACCGGGGAGCTGTTTTTT. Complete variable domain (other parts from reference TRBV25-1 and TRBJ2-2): EADIYQTPRYLVIGTGKKITLECSQTMGHDKMYWYQQDPGMELHLIHYSYGVNSTEKGDLSSESTVSRIRTEHFPLTLESARPSHTSQYLCASRSSGGASDTGELFFGEGSRLTVL.

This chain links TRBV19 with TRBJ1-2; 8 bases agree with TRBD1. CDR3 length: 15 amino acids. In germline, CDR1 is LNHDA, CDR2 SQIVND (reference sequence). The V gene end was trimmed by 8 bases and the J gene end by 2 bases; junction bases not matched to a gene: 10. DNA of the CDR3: TGTGCCAGTCGATCCCGGAGACAGGGGAACTATGGCTACACCTTC. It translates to CASRSRRQGNYGYTF.

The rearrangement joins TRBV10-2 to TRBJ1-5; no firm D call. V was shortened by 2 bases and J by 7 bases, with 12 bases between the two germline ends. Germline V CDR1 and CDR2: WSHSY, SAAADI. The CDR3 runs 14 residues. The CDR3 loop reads CASSESGPNQPQHF. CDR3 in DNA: TGCGCCAGCAGTGAGAGTGGGCCCAACCAGCCCCAGCATTTT.

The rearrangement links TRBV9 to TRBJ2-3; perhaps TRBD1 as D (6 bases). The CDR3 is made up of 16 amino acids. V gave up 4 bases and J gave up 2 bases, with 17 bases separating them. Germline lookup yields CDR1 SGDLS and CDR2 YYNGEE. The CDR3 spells CASSPTQGRDTDTQYF. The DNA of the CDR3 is TGTGCCAGCAGCCCAACACAGGGAAGGGACACAGATACGCAGTATTTT.

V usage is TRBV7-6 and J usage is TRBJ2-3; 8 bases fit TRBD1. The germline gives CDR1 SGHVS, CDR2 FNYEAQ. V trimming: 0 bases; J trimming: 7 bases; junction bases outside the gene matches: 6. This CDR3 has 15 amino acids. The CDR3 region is CASSLAAGGPNTQYF. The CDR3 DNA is TGTGCCAGCAGCTTAGCGGCAGGGGGCCCAAATACGCAGTATTTT.

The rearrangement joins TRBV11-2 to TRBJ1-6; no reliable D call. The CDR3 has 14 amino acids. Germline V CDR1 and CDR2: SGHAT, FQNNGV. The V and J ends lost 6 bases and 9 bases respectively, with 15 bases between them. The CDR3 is CASRLGPIGSPLHF. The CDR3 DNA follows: TGTGCCAGCAGGCTCGGCCCGATAGGTTCACCCCTCCACTTT.

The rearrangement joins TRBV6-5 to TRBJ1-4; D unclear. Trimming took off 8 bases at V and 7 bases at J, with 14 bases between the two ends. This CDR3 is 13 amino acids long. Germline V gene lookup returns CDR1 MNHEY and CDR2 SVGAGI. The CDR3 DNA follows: TGTGCCAGCGGGGTCTCCCGGGGTGAAAAACTGTTTTTT. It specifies CASGVSRGEKLFF.

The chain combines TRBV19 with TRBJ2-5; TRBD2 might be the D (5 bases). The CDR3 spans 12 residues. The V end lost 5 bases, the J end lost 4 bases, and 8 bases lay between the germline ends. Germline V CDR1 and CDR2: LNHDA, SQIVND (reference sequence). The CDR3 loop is CASSRGGETQYF. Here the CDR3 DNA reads TGTGCCAGTAGTCGGGGTGGAGAGACCCAGTACTTC.

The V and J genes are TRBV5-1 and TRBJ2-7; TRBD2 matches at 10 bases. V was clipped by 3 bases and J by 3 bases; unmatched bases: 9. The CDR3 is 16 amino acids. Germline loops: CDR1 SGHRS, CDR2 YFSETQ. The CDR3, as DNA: TGCGCCAGCAGCTGGGGAATAGCGGGGGGCTTCTACGAGCAGTACTTC. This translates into CASSWGIAGGFYEQYF.

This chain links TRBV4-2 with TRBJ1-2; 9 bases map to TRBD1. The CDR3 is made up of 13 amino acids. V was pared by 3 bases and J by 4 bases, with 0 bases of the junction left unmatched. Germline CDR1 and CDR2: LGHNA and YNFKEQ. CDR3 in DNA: TGTGCCAGCAGCCAGGGACAGGGCTATGGCTACACCTTC. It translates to CASSQGQGYGYTF.

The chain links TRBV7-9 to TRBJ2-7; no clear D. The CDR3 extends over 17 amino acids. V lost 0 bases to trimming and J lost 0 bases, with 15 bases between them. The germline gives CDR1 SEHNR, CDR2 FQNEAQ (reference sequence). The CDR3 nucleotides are TGTGCCAGCAGCTTAGCGCTTCAGGTGATGAGCTCCTACGAGCAGTACTTC. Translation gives CASSLALQVMSSYEQYF. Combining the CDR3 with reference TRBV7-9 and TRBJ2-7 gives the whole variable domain DTGVSQNPRHKITKRGQNVTFRCDPISEHNRLYWYRQTLGQGPEFLTYFQNEAQLEKSRLLSDRFSAERPKGSFSTLEIQRTEQGDSAMYLCASSLALQVMSSYEQYFGPGTRLTVT.